This T cell receptor (beta chain) was retrieved from a study of OX40 agonist ivuxolimab in advanced cancers. The CDR3 runs 13 residues. Germline V gene data show CDR1 as LGHNA and CDR2 as YNFKEQ. V was shortened by 0 bases and J by 4 bases, with 4 bases between the two germline ends. Measured with immunoSEQ multiplex PCR; TCRdb has only the in-frame clones, and not every one. Among about 60,000 clones listed, 86% were seen once. This chain connects TRBV4-2 to TRBJ2-1; D uncertain. Specimen: CD4+ or CD8+ T cells sorted from blood, collected in a trial of the OX40 agonist ivuxolimab. The clonotype was recovered from an adult with an advanced solid tumor such as melanoma, head and neck, liver or kidney cancer. This chain's CDR3 is CASSQEGYNEQFF. The CDR3 coding sequence is TGTGCCAGCAGCCAAGAGGGATACAATGAGCAGTTCTTC.